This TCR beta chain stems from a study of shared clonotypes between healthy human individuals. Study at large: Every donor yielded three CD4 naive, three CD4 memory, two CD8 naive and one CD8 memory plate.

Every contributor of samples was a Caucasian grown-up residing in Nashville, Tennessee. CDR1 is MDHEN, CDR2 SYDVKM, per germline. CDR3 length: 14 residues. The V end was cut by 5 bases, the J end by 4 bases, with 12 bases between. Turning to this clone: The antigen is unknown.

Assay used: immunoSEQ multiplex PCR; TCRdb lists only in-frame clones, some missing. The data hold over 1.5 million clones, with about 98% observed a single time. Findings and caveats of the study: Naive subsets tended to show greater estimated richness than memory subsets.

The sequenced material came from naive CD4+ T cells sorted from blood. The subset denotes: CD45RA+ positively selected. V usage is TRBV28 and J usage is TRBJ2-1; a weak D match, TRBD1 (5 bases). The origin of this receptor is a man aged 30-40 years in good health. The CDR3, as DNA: TGTGCCAGCAGTAAGGGGCCGGTTTACAATGAGCAGTTCTTC. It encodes CASSKGPVYNEQFF.